This T cell receptor (beta chain) was profiled in a study of Ad26.COV2.S vaccination and SARS-CoV-2 variants. The CDR3 totals 17 residues. V lost 4 bases, J lost 4 bases, and 23 bases lay in between. CDR1 is SGDLS and CDR2 is YYNGEE in the germline V gene. Assay used: immunoSEQ multiplex PCR; TCRdb lists only in-frame clones, some missing. The table shows 450,000 to 550,000 clones, with roughly nine tenths occurring only once. Treatment of the sample: 19 received Ad26.COV2.S at low or high dose, single or two shots; five or six received placebo; per-sample allocation not given. After the first vaccine or placebo injection, samples were drawn on day 63.

The chain uses TRBV9 and TRBJ1-2; D is perhaps TRBD1 (6 bases). Sample: peripheral blood, taken in a trial of Ad26.COV2.S vaccine versus placebo. The receptor comes from a person aged 18 to 65 who received the Ad26.COV2.S COVID-19 vaccine or a placebo. The DNA for the CDR3 is TGTGCCAGCAGCCCGCGACCGGGACATGAAATCTCCTATGGCTACACCTTC. Residues: CASSPRPGHEISYGYTF.